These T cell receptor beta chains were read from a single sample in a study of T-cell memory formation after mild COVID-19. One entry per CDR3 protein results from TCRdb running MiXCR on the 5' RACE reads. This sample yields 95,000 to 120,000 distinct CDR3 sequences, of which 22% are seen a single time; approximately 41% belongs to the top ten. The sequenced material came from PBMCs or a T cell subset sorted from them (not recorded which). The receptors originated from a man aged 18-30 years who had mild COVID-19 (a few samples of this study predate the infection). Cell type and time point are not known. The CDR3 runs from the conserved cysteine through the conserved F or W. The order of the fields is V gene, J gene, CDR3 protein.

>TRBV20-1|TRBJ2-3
CSARVPTDTQYF
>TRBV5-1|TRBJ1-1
CASSLFGGDTEAFF
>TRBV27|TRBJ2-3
CASAPSGRGLGTDTQYF
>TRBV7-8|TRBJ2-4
CASSLSRIQYF
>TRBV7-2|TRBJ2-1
CASSFWTDNEQFF
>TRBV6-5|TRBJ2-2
CASSPGAGPAPGELFF
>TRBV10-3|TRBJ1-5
CAISEDSHQPQHF
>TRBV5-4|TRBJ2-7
CASSTGGRREQYF
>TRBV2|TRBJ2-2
CASTALEQTTGELFF
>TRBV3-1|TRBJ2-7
CASSIYNGYEQYF
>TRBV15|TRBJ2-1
CATSREGNNEQFF
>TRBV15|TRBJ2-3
CATSPGQGADTQYF
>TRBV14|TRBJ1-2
CASRRQGDYGYTF
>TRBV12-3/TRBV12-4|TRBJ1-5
CASSLLPGVDQPQHF
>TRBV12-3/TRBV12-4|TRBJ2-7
CASSHGQVTYEQYF
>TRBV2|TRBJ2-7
CASRATGQGRDEQYF
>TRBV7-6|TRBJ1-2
CASSLGAGGRGSLGTF
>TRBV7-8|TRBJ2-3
CASSLRGASTDTQYF
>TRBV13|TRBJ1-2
CASSSNVKGLITYGYTF
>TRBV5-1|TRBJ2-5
CASSLELAGGPGETQYF
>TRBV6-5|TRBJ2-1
CASSYGTGVHNEQFF
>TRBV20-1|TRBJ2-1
CSARDLAGVYNEQFF
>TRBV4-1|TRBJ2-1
CASSHFSGDFNEQFF
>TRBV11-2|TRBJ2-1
CASSLVLVRNEQFF
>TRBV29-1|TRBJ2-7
CSVTRGYEQYF
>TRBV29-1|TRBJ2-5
CSVELGLVETQYF
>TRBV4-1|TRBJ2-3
CASSRVDTRTDTQYF
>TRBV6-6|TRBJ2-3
CASRGGWGLSTDTQYF
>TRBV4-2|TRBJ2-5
CASSQTGTSGGETQYF
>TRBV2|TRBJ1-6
CASSGTYNVSPLHF
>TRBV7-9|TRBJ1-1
CASSLQGAEAFF
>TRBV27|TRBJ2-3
CASSLTAGATDTQYF
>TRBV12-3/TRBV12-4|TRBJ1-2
CASVRGQEGVSGYTF
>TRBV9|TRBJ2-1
CASSVGRMEQFF
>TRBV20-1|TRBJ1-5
CSARDYLVSGSYSNQPQHF
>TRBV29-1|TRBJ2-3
CSAAGGGTDTQYF
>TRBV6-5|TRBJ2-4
CASSPQSNIQYF
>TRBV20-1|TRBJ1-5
CSARDGSGARSNQPQHF
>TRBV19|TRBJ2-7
CASSKPGQQPLYEQYF
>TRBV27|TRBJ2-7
CASSITNSYEQYF
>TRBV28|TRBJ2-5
CASRDRGYQETQYF
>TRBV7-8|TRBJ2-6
CASSSETDLGRGANVLTF
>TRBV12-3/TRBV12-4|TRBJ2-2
CASSPQGYTGELFF
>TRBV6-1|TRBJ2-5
CASRRTGYQETQYF
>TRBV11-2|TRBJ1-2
CASSSSGGGYTF
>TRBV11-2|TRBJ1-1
CASKAVNTEAFF
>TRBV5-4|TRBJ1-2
CASSLEQGAHYGYTF
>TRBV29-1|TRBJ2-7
CSVESAGTYEQYF
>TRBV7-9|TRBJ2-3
CASSSPLERTSGGPGASNTQYF
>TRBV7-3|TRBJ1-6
CASSLGGLNSPLHF
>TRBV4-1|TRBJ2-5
CASSQLSEETQYF
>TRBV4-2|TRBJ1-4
CASSQDQIKLFF
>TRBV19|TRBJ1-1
CASVPDRGLNTEAFF
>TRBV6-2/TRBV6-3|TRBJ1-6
CASRGPYNSPLHF
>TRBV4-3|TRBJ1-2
CASSPRQGSNYGYTF
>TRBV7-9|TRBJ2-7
CASSSRDRAYEQYF
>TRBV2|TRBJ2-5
CARTSGEETQYF
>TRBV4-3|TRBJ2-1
CASSRVGLADNEQFF
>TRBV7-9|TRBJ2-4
CASSPRTGLKNIQYF
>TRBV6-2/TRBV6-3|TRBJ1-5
CASSYSGQPYQPQHF